The following is a T cell receptor (beta chain) sequence with its context. The sample belongs to a study of blood T cell repertoires in COVID-19. Overall study: Samples taken during acute and convalescent COVID-19 were collected in the United States, Italy and Spain. From T cells, B-cell-depleted T cells, or PBMCs came the material, which was cDNA or gDNA.

Per germline, CDR1 GTSNPN and CDR2 SVGIG (reference sequence). V lost 7 bases and J lost 4; bases outside the gene matches: 11. This CDR3 has 15 residues. Original processing notes: Amplification from reference gene primers served as the basis for estimated nucleated cell counts. Method: immunoSEQ multiplex PCR; TCRdb's copy keeps in-frame clones and lacks some. D and trimming were read from the DNA, whereas the V and J calls and clone size are those reported in that table. The table includes over 300,000 clones, over 75% detected once. This clonotype was sampled from a human donor in a cohort sampled during active COVID-19. Material: peripheral blood. This chain links TRBV30 with TRBJ2-2, with TRBD2 identical over 8 bases. This CDR3 is CAFDLAGGGTGELFF. DNA for the CDR3: TGTGCCTTCGATCTGGCGGGGGGCGGCACCGGGGAGCTGTTTTTT.